The clone carrying this T cell receptor beta chain showed up just once. The record originates from a study of cytomegalovirus exposure and HLA in healthy donors. Study-wide context: From HLA-typed donors, an early data release held about 85 million unique TCRs.

PCR used 60 Vbeta primers and 13 Jbeta primers. Some clones are missing from TCRdb's copy, which holds only in-frame ones; the method was immunoSEQ multiplex PCR. In the table there are 120,000 or so clones, around 68% of which are singletons. V lost 3 bases, J lost 4 bases, and 12 bases lay in between. There are 14 residues in the CDR3. Germline values: CDR1 KGHSH, CDR2 LQKENI. Healthy bone marrow donors made up the cohort. Sequenced sample: PBMCs. The source of this sequence is a man in his forties or fifties in good health and CMV-seropositive. This chain joins TRBV18 and TRBJ1-2, with D possibly being TRBD1 (6 bases). The CDR3 region has the DNA TGTGCCAGCTCACCCCTACAGGGAGCCTATGGCTACACCTTC. This gives the protein CASSPLQGAYGYTF.